These T cell receptor beta chains were read from a single sample in a study of beta chain features in type 1 diabetes. This table comes from immunoSEQ multiplex PCR, and its TCRdb copy is limited to in-frame clones, with some not included. The data hold 300,000 to 350,000 clones, with 12% to 15% observed a single time. The sample comprised central memory CD4+ T cells from blood. Source of these receptors: a man aged 25-45 years in good health. The CDR3 runs from the conserved cysteine through the conserved F or W. A D gene is named only where the DNA matches it firmly. Only part of the rows carry a size: once, few, many, or a class if the clone is expanded.

j_call clone_size d_call v_call cdr3_aa cdr3_nt
TRBJ2-5 . TRBD2 TRBV7-6 CASSRGLESETQYF TGTGCCAGCAGCCGGGGACTAGAGTCCGAGACCCAGTACTTC
TRBJ2-3 many TRBD2 TRBV19 CASSSLSTSGRRDTQYF TGTGCCAGTAGTTCACTCTCGACTAGCGGGAGGCGAGATACGCAGTATTTT
TRBJ1-4 few . TRBV6-5 CASTRSTNEKLFF TGTGCCAGCACACGTTCAACTAATGAAAAACTGTTTTTT
TRBJ2-2 . . TRBV1 CTSSLRSVQREVGELFF TGCACCAGCAGCCTACGGTCCGTACAGCGGGAGGTCGGGGAGCTGTTTTTT
TRBJ1-3 many TRBD1 TRBV7-8 CASSLGYRGTGNTIYF TGTGCCAGCAGCTTAGGGTACAGGGGCACTGGAAACACCATATATTTT
TRBJ2-3 . . TRBV7-2 CASKLGAGATDTQYF TGTGCCAGCAAACTGGGGGCAGGGGCGACAGATACGCAGTATTTT
TRBJ2-3 many TRBD2 TRBV7-9 CASSLTSGSVDTQYF TGTGCCAGCAGCTTAACTAGCGGGAGTGTAGATACGCAGTATTTT
TRBJ2-1 few TRBD2 TRBV18 CASSPVREGTKQFF TGTGCCAGCTCACCAGTGCGGGAGGGCACTAAGCAGTTCTTC
TRBJ1-2 few . TRBV5-4 CATHQTANYGYTF TGTGCCACCCACCAGACAGCTAACTATGGCTACACCTTC
TRBJ2-4 . . TRBV5-4 CASSQDPGQGLLQYF TGCGCCAGCAGCCAAGATCCTGGGCAGGGCCTTCTTCAGTACTTC
TRBJ2-2 . TRBD1 TRBV6-5 CASSVGQGPGELFF TGTGCCAGCAGTGTCGGACAGGGTCCCGGGGAGCTGTTTTTT
TRBJ2-1 . TRBD2 TRBV27 CASSLFGGRENNEQFF TGTGCCAGCAGTTTATTTGGCGGGAGGGAAAACAATGAGCAGTTCTTC
TRBJ1-5 few . TRBV18 CASSPMAGGDQPQHF TGTGCCAGCTCACCAATGGCGGGGGGCGATCAGCCCCAGCATTTT
TRBJ1-1 few . TRBV5-6 CASGRFGTEAFF TGTGCCAGTGGTAGATTCGGGACTGAAGCTTTCTTT
TRBJ2-1 few TRBD2 TRBV7-2 CASSLDSSGPYNEQFF TGTGCCAGCAGCTTGGATTCTAGCGGACCCTACAATGAGCAGTTCTTC
TRBJ2-7 few . TRBV9 CASSVVNEQYF TGTGCCAGCAGCGTAGTGAACGAGCAGTACTTC
TRBJ2-7 few . TRBV23-1 CASAPSRQSSYEQYF TGCGCCAGCGCACCCTCGCGGCAGAGCTCCTACGAGCAGTACTTC
TRBJ2-5 few . TRBV6-5 CASSSRVGSQETQYF TGTGCCAGCAGTTCCCGTGTGGGCAGCCAAGAGACCCAGTACTTC
TRBJ1-2 few . TRBV7-7 CASSLVGSGYGYTF TGTGCCAGCAGCTTAGTCGGCAGCGGGTATGGCTACACCTTC
TRBJ1-1 . . TRBV2 CASNPNMGTEAFF TGTGCCAGCAATCCCAACATGGGCACTGAAGCTTTCTTT
TRBJ2-1 few TRBD2 TRBV7-2 CASSSPGLAGSQFF TGTGCCAGCAGCTCGCCGGGACTAGCGGGATCTCAGTTCTTC
TRBJ1-2 few . TRBV6-5 CASRQGGTNYGYTF TGTGCCAGCAGACAGGGAGGGACTAACTATGGCTACACCTTC
TRBJ2-5 few . TRBV5-6 CASSLGEGGTQYF TGTGCCAGCAGCTTGGGCGAAGGGGGGACCCAGTACTTC
TRBJ2-5 . . TRBV7-2 CASSFYGSQETQYF TGTGCCAGCAGCTTCTATGGCTCACAAGAGACCCAGTACTTC
TRBJ1-1 few . TRBV4-3 CASSQENRKLTEAFF TGCGCCAGCAGCCAAGAGAATCGTAAGCTCACTGAAGCTTTCTTT
TRBJ2-1 few . TRBV5-1 CASSFSSREQFF TGTGCCAGCAGCTTTTCATCCCGAGAGCAGTTCTTC
TRBJ2-6 . . TRBV9 CASSGDSRVLTF TGCGCCAGCAGCGGGGACAGTCGCGTCCTGACTTTC
TRBJ1-2 . . TRBV28 CASSPQSGTFYGYTF TGTGCCAGCAGTCCACAATCCGGGACATTCTATGGCTACACCTTC
TRBJ1-5 . TRBD1 TRBV6-1 CASSEGDRGRGGNQPQHF TGTGCCAGCAGTGAGGGGGACAGGGGGCGGGGGGGCAATCAGCCCCAGCATTTT
TRBJ2-1 few . TRBV7-4 CASSLGLESSYNEQFF TGTGCCAGCAGCTTAGGGTTGGAAAGCTCCTACAATGAGCAGTTCTTC
TRBJ2-5 few TRBD1 TRBV11-1 CASSLTGVGETQYF TGTGCCAGCAGCTTAACAGGGGTAGGGGAGACCCAGTACTTC
TRBJ2-7 few . TRBV20-1 CSARLEPEQYF TGCAGTGCTAGACTAGAACCCGAGCAGTACTTC
TRBJ1-6 few . TRBV6-5 CASSPPDTLHF TGTGCCAGCAGTCCGCCAGACACCCTCCACTTT
TRBJ2-5 . TRBD1 TRBV6-1 CASSPGQVPETQYF TGTGCCAGCAGTCCTGGACAGGTCCCAGAGACCCAGTACTTC
TRBJ1-4 . . TRBV2 CASSRSSTNEKLFF TGTGCCAGCAGTCGGAGCTCTACTAATGAAAAACTGTTTTTT